These 5 T cell receptor beta chains came from one sample sequenced in a study of regulatory T cells in long-lasting Graves disease. As for time point: newly diagnosed GD, antithyroid drugs for less than 3 months. RNA from PBMCs was the source of the TCR library. HTBI primers from iRepertoire and Arm-PCR of CDR3 regions yielded the TCR beta libraries. TCRdb re-called the multiplex PCR reads with MiXCR, one entry per CDR3 protein. The data show around 240,000 distinct CDR3 sequences, 15% to 20% seen once. These sequences were also reported in another study, on T cells in Graves' hyperthyroidism and ophthalmopathy.

The sequenced sample was peripheral blood mononuclear cells (PBMCs), obtained at new diagnosis, from a patient treated with antithyroid drugs. These receptors were collected from a woman aged 30 to 39 with Graves disease.

V gene TRBV19 combines with J gene TRBJ1-1; tentative D call: TRBD1 (6 bases). The V and J ends lost 8 bases and 3 bases respectively, with 16 bases between them. From germline, CDR1 is LNHDA and CDR2 SQIVND (reference sequence). The CDR3 extends over 14 amino acids. CDR3 DNA: TGTGCCAGTGATCACAGGGTGGTGGACACTGAAGCTTTCTTT. Protein: CASDHRVVDTEAFF.

This clonotype was counted many times. The gene calls are TRBV20-1 and TRBJ2-2; perhaps TRBD2 as D (7 bases). The CDR3 covers 14 residues. V was clipped by 3 bases and J by 7 bases, with 15 bases between them. Germline assignment: CDR1 DFQATT and CDR2 SNEGSKA (reference sequence). CDR3 sequence (DNA): TGCAGTGCTAGTCTCGGGGGGCAGGGCGGGGAGCTGTTTTTT. Translating gives CSASLGGQGGELFF.

This clonotype has ten or more counts. The V call is TRBV20-1, the J call TRBJ1-1, with D unclear. Per germline, CDR1 DFQATT and CDR2 SNEGSKA (reference sequence). The CDR3 consists of 11 residues. V was trimmed by 0 bases and J by 8 bases, leaving 7 bases between them. The CDR3 reads CSARDYPEAFF. The DNA of the CDR3 is TGCAGTGCTAGAGACTATCCCGAAGCTTTCTTT.

For this clonotype: Since a much larger clone is just one base distant, this may be a read error. The rearrangement links TRBV6-1 to TRBJ1-4; perhaps TRBD1 as D (5 bases). The V end lost 6 bases, the J end lost 8 bases, and 19 bases lay between the germline ends. From germline, CDR1 is MNHNS and CDR2 SASEGT. This CDR3 spans 15 amino acids. CDR3 in amino acids: CASRRAGDQGEKLFF. The CDR3 region has the DNA TGTGCCAGCAGGCGTGCCGGGGACCAGGGAGAAAAACTGTTTTTT.

This clonotype was recorded at least ten times. The V and J genes are TRBV20-1 and TRBJ2-7; a weak D match, TRBD2 (6 bases). CDR1 is DFQATT and CDR2 is SNEGSKA in the germline V gene (reference sequence). The CDR3 sequence is 14 residues long. Trimming cost V 1 base and J 1 base, with 11 bases left between them. CDR3 DNA: TGCAGTGCTAGAGCCCTGACTAGGTCCTACGAGCAGTACTTC. This translates into CSARALTRSYEQYF.